This is a list of T cell receptor beta chains from one sample in a study of blood T cell repertoires in COVID-19. Only in-frame clones appear in the TCRdb table, and some are missing; sequencing was by immunoSEQ multiplex PCR. The sample holds fewer than 300,000 clones, approximately 85% seen once. Input material: peripheral blood. Every receptor here comes from a man aged 50 to 60 with active or convalescent COVID-19. The CDR3 runs from the conserved cysteine through the conserved F or W. D genes are given only for firm matches. Expanded clones are given a class, and other clones once, few, many or no size at all.

>TRBD1|TRBJ1-5|TRBV30|few
CAWRKQGINQPQHF
TGTGCCTGGCGCAAACAGGGGATCAATCAGCCCCAGCATTTT
>.|TRBJ2-3|TRBV7-6|.
CASSFGLFRESTDTQYF
TGTGCCAGCAGCTTTGGGCTCTTTCGGGAGAGCACAGATACGCAGTATTTT
>.|TRBJ1-2|TRBV27|.
CASGTPRNYGYTF
TGTGCCAGCGGGACACCGCGTAACTATGGCTACACCTTC
>.|TRBJ2-3|TRBV5-1|once
CASREYGTDTQYF
TGCGCCAGCAGGGAGTACGGCACAGATACGCAGTATTTT
>.|TRBJ2-4|TRBV15|.
CATTPAFRQGSNIQYF
TGTGCCACCACCCCCGCATTCCGGCAGGGTAGTAACATTCAGTACTTC
>TRBD2|TRBJ2-7|TRBV12-3/TRBV12-4|.
CASSSAGGREQYF
TGTGCCAGCAGTTCGGCGGGAGGCCGGGAGCAGTACTTC
>TRBD1|TRBJ1-5|TRBV19|.
CASSIKSGQNQPQHF
TGTGCCAGTAGTATAAAGTCGGGACAGAATCAGCCCCAGCATTTT
>TRBD1|TRBJ1-2|TRBV12-3/TRBV12-4|few
CASSSNRGGYTF
TGTGCCAGCAGTTCCAACAGGGGAGGCTACACCTTC
>.|TRBJ2-7|TRBV18|.
CASSPPKGQEQYF
TGTGCCAGCTCACCTCCCAAGGGGCAGGAGCAGTACTTC
>.|TRBJ1-6|TRBV28|.
CASSSFGGSYNSPLHF
TGTGCCAGCAGTTCTTTCGGGGGCTCCTATAATTCACCCCTCCACTTT
>.|TRBJ2-4|TRBV2|.
CASRGRDIQYF
TGTGCCAGCAGGGGCAGGGACATTCAGTACTTC
>.|TRBJ2-1|TRBV29-1|.
CSVSGEDGAYKEFF
TGCAGCGTCAGCGGCGAGGACGGAGCCTACAAGGAGTTCTTC
>TRBD2|TRBJ2-1|TRBV4-1|.
CASSPPASGIYNEQFF
TGCGCCAGCAGCCCCCCTGCTAGCGGGATTTACAATGAGCAGTTCTTC
>.|TRBJ1-5|TRBV6-5|once
CASTPGGDPYQPQHF
TGTGCCAGCACTCCGGGGGGGGACCCCTATCAGCCCCAGCATTTT
>.|TRBJ1-5|TRBV4-1|.
CASSQDRPVPEPQHF
TGCGCCAGCAGCCAAGATCGCCCAGTACCAGAGCCCCAGCATTTT
>.|TRBJ1-5|TRBV19|few
CASSMEGPASNQPQHF
TGTGCCAGTAGTATGGAGGGGCCGGCTAGCAATCAGCCCCAGCATTTT
>.|TRBJ2-7|TRBV19|.
CASSMPAGGTYEQYF
TGTGCCAGTAGTATGCCCGCCGGCGGCACCTACGAGCAGTACTTC
>TRBD2|TRBJ2-1|TRBV6-5|.
CASSYARAGGYNEQFF
TGTGCCAGCAGTTACGCTCGGGCGGGAGGGTACAATGAGCAGTTCTTC
>TRBD1|TRBJ2-3|TRBV9|.
CASSVGRGGIADTQYF
TGTGCCAGCAGCGTAGGTCGAGGGGGCATAGCAGATACGCAGTATTTT
>TRBD1|TRBJ2-1|TRBV11-2|.
CASSLLDRGLEYEQFF
TGTGCCAGCAGCCTACTTGACAGGGGGCTAGAATATGAGCAGTTCTTC
>.|TRBJ1-3|TRBV9|.
CASSVEGRANTIYF
TGTGCCAGCAGCGTAGAAGGCAGGGCAAACACCATATATTTT
>TRBD2|TRBJ2-3|TRBV12-3/TRBV12-4|.
CASSPASGDTQYF
TGTGCCAGCAGCCCCGCTAGCGGAGATACGCAGTATTTT
>TRBD1|TRBJ1-4|TRBV5-1|.
CASQGAVNEKLFF
TGCGCCAGCCAGGGGGCCGTTAATGAAAAACTGTTTTTT
>TRBD1|TRBJ1-1|TRBV19|.
CASSIGRDRHTEAFF
TGTGCCAGTAGTATAGGGCGGGACAGACACACTGAAGCTTTCTTT
>.|TRBJ1-4|TRBV6-2/TRBV6-3|.
CASTPSGEKLFF
TGTGCCAGCACCCCATCGGGTGAAAAACTGTTTTTT
>.|TRBJ1-3|TRBV7-8|.
CASSPVRVSNGNTIYF
TGTGCCAGCAGCCCAGTGAGGGTCTCGAATGGAAACACCATATATTTT